The entry below describes one T cell receptor beta chain. This CDR3 has 12 residues. Germline CDR1 SGHVS, CDR2 FQNEAQ. V was shortened by 2 bases and J by 7 bases, with 8 bases between the two germline ends. TCRdb fed the RT-PCR reads into MiXCR, producing one record per CDR3 protein. Counted here are about 680,000 distinct CDR3 sequences, 14% occurring once; the ten biggest clones make up about 3.9%. The gene calls are TRBV7-8 and TRBJ2-5; the D gene is possibly TRBD2 (5 bases). The source material was memory CD4+ T cells from blood. The clonotype originates from a female donor in good health, serving as a healthy control. This CDR3 reads CASSLSEGTQYF. In DNA, the CDR3 is TGTGCCAGCAGCTTAAGCGAGGGGACCCAGTACTTC.